The entry that follows covers one T cell receptor (beta chain) sequence. Antigen specificity is unknown. The data belong to a study of CD8+ T cells in alopecia areata. Described treatment: oral pan-JAK inhibitor, 5-10 mg twice daily. Sorted out of PBMCs were CD4+ T cells and CD8+ T cells. Extraction of RNA preceded its reverse transcription into cDNA, which served as the sequencing template. Produced via immunoSEQ multiplex PCR; TCRdb's table is partial and in-frame only. There are under 200,000 clones in the sample; approximately 65% occur only once, and 0.9% to 1% lies in the top ten. General study points: Scalp samples also contribute reads from the resident alphabeta T cells found in normal skin. In scalp and blood, many expanded lesional clones persisted during tofacitinib.

Germline V gene lookup returns CDR1 LGHNA and CDR2 YSLEER. Trimming removed 0 bases from V and 9 bases from J; junction bases left unmatched: 5. The CDR3 extends over 14 amino acids. The material was CD4+ T cells sorted from blood, obtained at week 4, from a patient treated with tofacitinib. This rearrangement joins TRBV4-3 to TRBJ2-3; TRBD1 aligns across 8 bases. The receptor's source is a human donor with alopecia areata. CDR3 loop: CASSQESGTGTQYF. The DNA of the CDR3 is TGCGCCAGCAGCCAAGAGTCCGGGACAGGAACGCAGTATTTT.